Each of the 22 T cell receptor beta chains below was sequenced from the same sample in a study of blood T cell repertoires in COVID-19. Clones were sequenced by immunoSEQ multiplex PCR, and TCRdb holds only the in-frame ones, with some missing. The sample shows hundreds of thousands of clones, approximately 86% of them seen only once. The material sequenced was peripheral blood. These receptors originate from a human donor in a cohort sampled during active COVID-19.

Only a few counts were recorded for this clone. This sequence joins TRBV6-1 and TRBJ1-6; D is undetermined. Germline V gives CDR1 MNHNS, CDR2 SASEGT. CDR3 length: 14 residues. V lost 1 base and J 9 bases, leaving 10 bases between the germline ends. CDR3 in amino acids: CASSEGSGGSPLHF. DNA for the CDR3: TGTGCCAGCAGTGAAGGCAGCGGCGGTTCACCCCTCCACTTT.

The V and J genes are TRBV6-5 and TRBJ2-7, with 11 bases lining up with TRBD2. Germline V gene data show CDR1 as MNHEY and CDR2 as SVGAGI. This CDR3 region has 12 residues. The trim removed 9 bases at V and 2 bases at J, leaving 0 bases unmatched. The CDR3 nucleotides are TGTGCCAGTAGCGGGGGGGCCTACGAGCAGTACTTC. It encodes CASSGGAYEQYF.

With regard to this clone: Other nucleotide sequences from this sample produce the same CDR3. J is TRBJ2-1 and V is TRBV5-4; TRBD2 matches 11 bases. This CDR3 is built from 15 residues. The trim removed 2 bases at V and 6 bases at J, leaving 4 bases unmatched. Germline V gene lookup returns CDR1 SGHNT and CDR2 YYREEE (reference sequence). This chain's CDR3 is CASSFGLAGGNEQFF. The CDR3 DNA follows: TGTGCCAGCAGCTTCGGGCTAGCGGGGGGCAATGAGCAGTTCTTC.

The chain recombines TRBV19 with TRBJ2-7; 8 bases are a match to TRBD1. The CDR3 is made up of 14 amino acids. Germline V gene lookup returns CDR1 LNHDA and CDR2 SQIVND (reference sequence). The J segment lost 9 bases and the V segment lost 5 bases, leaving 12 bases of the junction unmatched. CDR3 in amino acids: CASSPPGQASAQYF. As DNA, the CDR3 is TGTGCCAGTAGTCCCCCGGGACAGGCCTCCGCGCAGTACTTC.

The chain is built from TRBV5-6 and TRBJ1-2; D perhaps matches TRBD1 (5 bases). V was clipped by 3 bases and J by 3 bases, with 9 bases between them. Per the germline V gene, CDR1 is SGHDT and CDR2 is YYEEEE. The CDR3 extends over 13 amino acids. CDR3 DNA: TGTGCCAGCAGCTCGGACACAGACTATGGCTACACCTTC. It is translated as CASSSDTDYGYTF.

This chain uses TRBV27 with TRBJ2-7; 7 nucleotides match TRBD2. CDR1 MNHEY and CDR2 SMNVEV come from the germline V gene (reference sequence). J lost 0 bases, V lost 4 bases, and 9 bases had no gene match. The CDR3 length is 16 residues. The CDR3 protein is CASSSPLREASYEQYF. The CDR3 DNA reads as TGTGCCAGCAGTTCCCCGTTACGGGAGGCCTCCTACGAGCAGTACTTC.

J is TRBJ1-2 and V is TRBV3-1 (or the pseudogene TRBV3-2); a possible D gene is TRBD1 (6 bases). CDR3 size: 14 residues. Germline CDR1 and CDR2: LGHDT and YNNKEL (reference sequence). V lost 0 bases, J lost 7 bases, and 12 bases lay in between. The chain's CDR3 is CASSQELGQFGYTF. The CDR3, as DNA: TGTGCCAGCAGCCAAGAGTTAGGACAGTTTGGCTACACCTTC.

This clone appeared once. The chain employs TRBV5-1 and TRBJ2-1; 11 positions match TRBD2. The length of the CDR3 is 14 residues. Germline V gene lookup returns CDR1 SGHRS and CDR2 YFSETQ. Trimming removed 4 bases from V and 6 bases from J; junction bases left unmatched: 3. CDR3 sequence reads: CASSLGTSGNEQFF. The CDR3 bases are TGCGCCAGCAGCCTGGGGACTAGCGGCAATGAGCAGTTCTTC.

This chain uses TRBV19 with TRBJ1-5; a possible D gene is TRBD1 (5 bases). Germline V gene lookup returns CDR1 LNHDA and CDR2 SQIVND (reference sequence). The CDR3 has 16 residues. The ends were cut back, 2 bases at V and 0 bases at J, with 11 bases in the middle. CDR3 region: CASSISTGYSNQPQHF. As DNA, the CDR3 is TGTGCCAGTAGTATAAGTACAGGATATAGCAATCAGCCCCAGCATTTT.

The CDR3 is CASSLGDRGSGGFSYNEQFF. The CDR3 DNA reads TGCGCCAGCAGCTTGGGAGACAGGGGTTCAGGGGGTTTTAGCTACAATGAGCAGTTCTTC. The J gene is TRBJ2-1, the V gene TRBV5-1; 8 bases align to TRBD1. Germline assignment: CDR1 SGHRS and CDR2 YFSETQ. The trim removed 0 bases at V and 3 bases at J, leaving 17 bases unmatched. This CDR3 is 20 amino acids long. Using reference TRBV5-1 and TRBJ2-1 for the parts outside the CDR3, the full variable domain is KAGVTQTPRYLIKTRGQQVTLSCSPISGHRSVSWYQQTPGQGLQFLFEYFSETQRNKGNFPGRFSGRQFSNSRSEMNVSTLELGDSALYLCASSLGDRGSGGFSYNEQFFGPGTRLTVL.

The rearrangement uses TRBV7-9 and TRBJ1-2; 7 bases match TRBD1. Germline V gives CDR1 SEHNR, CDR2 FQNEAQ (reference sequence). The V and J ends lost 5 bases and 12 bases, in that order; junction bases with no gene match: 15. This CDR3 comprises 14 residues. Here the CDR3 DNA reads TGTGCCAGCAGCACCACCCAGGACAGGTCGGAGAACACCTTC. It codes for CASSTTQDRSENTF.

This CDR3 reads CASTLRASGPYEQYF. The CDR3 DNA follows: TGTGCCAGCACCCTAAGAGCTAGCGGCCCCTACGAGCAGTACTTC. The chain has TRBV28 and TRBJ2-7; TRBD2 agrees at 7 bases. After removal of 7 bases from V and 2 bases from J, the junction contained 11 bases not matched to a gene. CDR1 is MDHEN, CDR2 SYDVKM, per germline. The CDR3 runs 15 residues.

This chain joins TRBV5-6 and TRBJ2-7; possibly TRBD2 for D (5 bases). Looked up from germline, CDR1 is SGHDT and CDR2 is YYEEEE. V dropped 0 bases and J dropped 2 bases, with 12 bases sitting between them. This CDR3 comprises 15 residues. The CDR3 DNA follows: TGTGCCAGCAGCTTGGGACTAATTCCTCCCTACGAGCAGTACTTC. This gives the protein CASSLGLIPPYEQYF.

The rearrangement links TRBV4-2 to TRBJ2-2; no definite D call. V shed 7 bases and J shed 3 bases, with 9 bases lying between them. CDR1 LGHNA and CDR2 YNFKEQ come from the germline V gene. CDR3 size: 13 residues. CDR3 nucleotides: TGTGCCAGCAAAAACCGGGACACCGGGGAGCTGTTTTTT. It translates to CASKNRDTGELFF.

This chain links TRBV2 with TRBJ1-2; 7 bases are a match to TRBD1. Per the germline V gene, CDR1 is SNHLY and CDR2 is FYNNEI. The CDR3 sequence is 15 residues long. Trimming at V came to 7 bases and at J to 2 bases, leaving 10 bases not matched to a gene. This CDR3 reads CASTGVRGLNYGYTF. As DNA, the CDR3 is TGTGCCAGCACCGGGGTTAGGGGGCTGAACTATGGCTACACCTTC. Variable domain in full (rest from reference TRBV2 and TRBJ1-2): EPEVTQTPSHQVTQMGQEVILRCVPISNHLYFYWYRQILGQKVEFLVSFYNNEISEKSEIFDDQFSVERPDGSNFTLKIRSTKLEDSAMYFCASTGVRGLNYGYTFGSGTRLTVV.

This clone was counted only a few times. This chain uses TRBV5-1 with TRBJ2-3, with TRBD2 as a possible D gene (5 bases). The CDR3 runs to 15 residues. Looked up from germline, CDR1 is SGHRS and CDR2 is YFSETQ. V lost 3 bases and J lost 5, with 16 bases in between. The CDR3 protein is CASSSLDREGDTQYF. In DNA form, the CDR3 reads TGCGCCAGCAGCTCCCTAGACCGAGAGGGAGATACGCAGTATTTT. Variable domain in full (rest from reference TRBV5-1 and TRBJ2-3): KAGVTQTPRYLIKTRGQQVTLSCSPISGHRSVSWYQQTPGQGLQFLFEYFSETQRNKGNFPGRFSGRQFSNSRSEMNVSTLELGDSALYLCASSSLDREGDTQYFGPGTRLTVL.

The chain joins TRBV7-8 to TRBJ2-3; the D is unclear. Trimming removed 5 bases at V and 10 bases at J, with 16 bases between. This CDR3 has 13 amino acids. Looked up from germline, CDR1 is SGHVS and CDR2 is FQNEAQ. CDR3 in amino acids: CASSPNSGEAQYF. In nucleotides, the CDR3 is TGTGCCAGCAGCCCAAACTCCGGTGAGGCGCAGTATTTT.

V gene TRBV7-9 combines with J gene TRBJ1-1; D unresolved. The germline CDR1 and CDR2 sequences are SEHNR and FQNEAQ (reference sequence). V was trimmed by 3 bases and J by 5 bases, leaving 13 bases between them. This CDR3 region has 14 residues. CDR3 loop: CASSFQEELTEAFF. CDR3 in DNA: TGTGCCAGCAGCTTCCAGGAGGAGCTGACTGAAGCTTTCTTT.

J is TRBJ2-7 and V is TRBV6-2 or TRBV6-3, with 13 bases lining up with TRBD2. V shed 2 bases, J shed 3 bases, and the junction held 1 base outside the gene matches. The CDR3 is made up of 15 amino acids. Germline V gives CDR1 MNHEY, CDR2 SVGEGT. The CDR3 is CASSYGTSGVYEQYF. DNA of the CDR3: TGTGCCAGCAGTTACGGGACTAGCGGGGTCTACGAGCAGTACTTC.

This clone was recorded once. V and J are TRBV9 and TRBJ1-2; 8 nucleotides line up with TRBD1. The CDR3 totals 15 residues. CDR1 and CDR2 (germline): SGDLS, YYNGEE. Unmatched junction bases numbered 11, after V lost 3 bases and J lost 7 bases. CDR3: CASSAEDQGARGYTF. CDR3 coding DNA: TGTGCCAGCAGCGCAGAAGATCAGGGGGCGCGTGGCTACACCTTC.

The CDR3 loop reads CASSQRGTGGIDTQYF. The CDR3 DNA reads TGCGCCAGCAGCCAACGCGGGACAGGGGGCATAGATACGCAGTATTTT. The chain joins TRBV4-1 to TRBJ2-3; 12 bases match TRBD1. V lost 2 bases and J lost 5; bases outside the gene matches: 5. CDR3 size: 16 residues. The germline V gene encodes CDR1 MGHRA and CDR2 YSYEKL.

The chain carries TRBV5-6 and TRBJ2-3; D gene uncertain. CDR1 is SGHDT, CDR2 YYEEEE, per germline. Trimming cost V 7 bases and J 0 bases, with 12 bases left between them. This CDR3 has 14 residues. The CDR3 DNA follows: TGTGCCAGCGGCCCGTTAGCAAGCACAGATACGCAGTATTTT. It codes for CASGPLASTDTQYF. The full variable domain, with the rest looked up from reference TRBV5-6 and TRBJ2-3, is DAGVTQSPTHLIKTRGQQVTLRCSPKSGHDTVSWYQQALGQGPQFIFQYYEEEERQRGNFPDRFSGHQFPNYSSELNVNALLLGDSALYLCASGPLASTDTQYFGPGTRLTVL.